What follows are 29 T cell receptor beta chains derived from one specimen sequenced in a study of blood T cell repertoires in COVID-19. Profiling relied on immunoSEQ multiplex PCR, and the TCRdb table lists in-frame clones only, not all of them. The table has around 30,000 clones, around 92% seen once. The sample consisted of peripheral blood. These receptors originate from a woman aged 40 to 49 with active or convalescent COVID-19.

This clone was seen once. V gene TRBV28 combines with J gene TRBJ2-5; D possibly corresponds to TRBD1 (6 bases). The CDR3 covers 15 residues. Germline CDR1 is MDHEN and CDR2 is SYDVKM. Deletions cut 5 bases from V and 2 bases from J, with 15 bases between. The CDR3, as DNA: TGTGCCAGCAGTCTAATGACAGGCGGGCAAGAGACCCAGTACTTC. Its translation: CASSLMTGGQETQYF.

The chain carries TRBV6-5 and TRBJ2-7; the match to TRBD1 covers 8 bases. There are 15 residues in the CDR3. Germline V gene sequence: CDR1 MNHEY, CDR2 SVGAGI. Trimming cost V 6 bases and J 2 bases; bases outside gene matches: 9. As DNA, the CDR3 is TGTGCCAGCAGAATCACAGGGGGAGGACCCTACGAGCAGTACTTC. This sequence encodes CASRITGGGPYEQYF.

The chain combines TRBV29-1 with TRBJ2-3; D is unclear. V dropped 7 bases and J dropped 1 base, with 12 bases sitting between them. Germline V gene data show CDR1 as SQVTM and CDR2 as ANQGSEA. This CDR3 has 13 amino acids. The CDR3 loop reads CSAISIGTDTQYF. The CDR3 DNA reads TGCAGCGCCATCTCTATTGGCACAGATACGCAGTATTTT.

The rearrangement links TRBV28 to TRBJ2-1; D may be TRBD2 (6 bases). V gave up 2 bases and J gave up 6 bases, with 20 bases separating them. Looked up from germline, CDR1 is MDHEN and CDR2 is SYDVKM. This CDR3 has 17 residues. The CDR3 is CASSLLSLAGGGNEQFF. For the CDR3, the DNA is TGTGCCAGCAGTTTACTCTCCTTGGCCGGGGGTGGCAATGAGCAGTTCTTC.

A few counts support this clone. The chain carries TRBV10-3 and TRBJ1-1; D is possibly TRBD1 (6 bases). The V gene lost 8 bases and the J gene lost 0 bases, with 10 bases spanning the gap. Germline V lookup: CDR1 ENHRY, CDR2 SYGVKD. This CDR3 region has 13 residues. The CDR3 loop is CAIGGILNTEAFF. For the CDR3, the DNA is TGTGCCATCGGGGGCATCTTGAACACTGAAGCTTTCTTT.

The chain combines TRBV24-1 with TRBJ2-1; TRBD2 agrees at 16 bases. The CDR3 consists of 16 residues. J was trimmed by 7 bases and V by 9 bases; bases with no gene match: 8. CDR1 KGHDR and CDR2 SFDVKD come from the germline V gene. The CDR3, as DNA: TGTGCCACCGGGGGGACTAGCGGGAGGGCGAGTAATGAGCAGTTCTTC. As protein: CATGGTSGRASNEQFF.

The chain links TRBV7-8 to TRBJ2-1; 10 positions match TRBD2. After removal of 2 bases from V and 8 bases from J, the junction contained 9 bases not matched to a gene. The CDR3 runs to 16 residues. The germline gives CDR1 SGHVS, CDR2 FQNEAQ. The CDR3 coding sequence is TGTGCCAGCAGCTTAATCAGCGGGAGGGTAGCCGATGAGCAGTTCTTC. This encodes CASSLISGRVADEQFF.

This clone came up a few times. The rearrangement links TRBV27 to TRBJ2-7; 8 bases are shared with TRBD1. After removal of 6 bases from V and 2 bases from J, the junction contained 9 bases not matched to a gene. The CDR3 is 15 amino acids. Per germline, CDR1 MNHEY and CDR2 SMNVEV (reference sequence). This CDR3 is CASRQTGGFAYEQYF. CDR3 bases: TGTGCCAGCAGACAAACAGGGGGTTTTGCCTACGAGCAGTACTTC.

This clone was detected only once. The chain is built from TRBV1 and TRBJ2-4; the tabulated D call, TRBD2, remains unverified against the DNA. TRBV1 is given as a pseudogene. This CDR3 comprises 17 residues. CDR3: CTRKREGGSEAKNIQYF. CDR3 in DNA: TGCACCAGGAAGCGGGAGGGAGGGTCTGAGGCCAAAAACATTCAGTACTTC.

The rearrangement uses TRBV19 and TRBJ1-6, with D unclear. This CDR3 region has 16 residues. The V end lost 0 bases, the J end lost 4 bases, and 10 bases lay between the germline ends. Per the germline V gene, CDR1 is LNHDA and CDR2 is SQIVND (reference sequence). Here the CDR3 reads CASSIDLGEYNSPLHF. CDR3 nucleotides: TGTGCCAGTAGTATAGACCTTGGGGAGTATAATTCACCCCTCCACTTT. Together with reference TRBV19 and TRBJ1-6, the CDR3 gives the full variable domain: DGGITQSPKYLFRKEGQNVTLSCEQNLNHDAMYWYRQDPGQGLRLIYYSQIVNDFQKGDIAEGYSVSREKKESFPLTVTSAQKNPTAFYLCASSIDLGEYNSPLHFGNGTRLTVT.

V is TRBV28 and J is TRBJ2-7; 10 bases align to TRBD2. The CDR3 spans 16 residues. Per the germline V gene, CDR1 is MDHEN and CDR2 is SYDVKM. The V segment lost 6 bases and the J segment 4 bases; nucleotides outside the gene matches: 12. The CDR3 here is CASRSTLAGVVYEQYF. Written as DNA, the CDR3 is TGTGCCAGCAGATCCACGCTAGCGGGAGTAGTTTACGAGCAGTACTTC.

The chain is built from TRBV3-1 (or the pseudogene TRBV3-2) and TRBJ2-3, with D possibly being TRBD2 (6 bases). Germline CDR1 is LGHDT and CDR2 is YNNKEL (reference sequence). The CDR3 extends over 13 amino acids. V was trimmed by 4 bases and J by 1 base, leaving 6 bases between them. CDR3 nucleotide sequence: TGTGCCAGCAGCCCTAGCGGCACAGATACGCAGTATTTT. This sequence encodes CASSPSGTDTQYF.

V usage is TRBV5-1 and J usage is TRBJ2-7; 13 nucleotides match TRBD2. This CDR3 is built from 18 residues. Trimming cost V 7 bases and J 0 bases; bases outside gene matches: 13. CDR1 is SGHRS, CDR2 YFSETQ, per germline. Here the CDR3 reads CASRGLAGVQASSYEQYF. The CDR3 nucleotides read TGCGCCAGCCGCGGACTAGCGGGGGTCCAGGCCAGCTCCTACGAGCAGTACTTC.

The V call is TRBV29-1, the J call TRBJ1-1; D is unclear. This CDR3 is 13 amino acids long. Trimming stripped 1 base from V and 5 bases from J, with 11 bases between. Germline V gene data show CDR1 as SQVTM and CDR2 as ANQGSEA. As DNA, the CDR3 is TGCAGCGTTGAAGTAAACCGGGAGACTGAAGCTTTCTTT. Residues: CSVEVNRETEAFF.

The V and J genes are TRBV5-5 and TRBJ1-5; weak D call: TRBD1 (6 bases). Germline assignment: CDR1 SGHKS and CDR2 YYEKEE (reference sequence). Trimming pared 4 bases from V and 3 bases from J, leaving 14 bases between. This CDR3 is 15 amino acids long. The CDR3 coding sequence is TGTGCCAGCAGCGCCGGCGGGGGGCTCAATCAGCCCCAGCATTTT. Translation: CASSAGGGLNQPQHF.

The chain has TRBV3-1 (or the pseudogene TRBV3-2) and TRBJ1-6; D possibly corresponds to TRBD1 (6 bases). V was clipped by 4 bases and J by 0 bases, with 16 bases between them. The germline gives CDR1 LGHDT, CDR2 YNNKEL (reference sequence). The CDR3 is made up of 18 amino acids. This CDR3 is CASSLGHSRSSYNSPLHF. In nucleotides, the CDR3 is TGTGCCAGCAGCCTGGGACACTCTAGGAGCTCCTATAATTCACCCCTCCACTTT.

Here the CDR3 DNA reads TGTGCCAGCAGCTTAACGGGGACCTCACTGAGCAGGGGGAGCGGCACTGAAGCTTTCTTT. Translation: CASSLTGTSLSRGSGTEAFF. V usage is TRBV7-3 and J usage is TRBJ1-1; TRBD1 matches at 7 bases. CDR1 and CDR2 from the germline V gene are SGHTA and FQGTGA. This CDR3 spans 20 amino acids. The ends lost 0 bases at V and 4 bases at J; junction bases unmatched: 20. The entire variable domain, with the rest obtained from reference TRBV7-3 and TRBJ1-1, is as follows: GAGVSQTPSNKVTEKGKYVELRCDPISGHTALYWYRQSLGQGPEFLIYFQGTGAADDSGLPNDRFFAVRPEGSVSTLKIQRTERGDSAVYLCASSLTGTSLSRGSGTEAFFGQGTRLTVV.

The CDR3 region is CAWGQRIDEKLFF. Here the CDR3 DNA reads TGTGCCTGGGGACAGCGGATAGATGAAAAACTGTTTTTT. The chain is built from TRBV30 and TRBJ1-4; TRBD1 might be the D (6 bases). The CDR3 loop spans 13 amino acids. CDR1 and CDR2 from the germline V gene are GTSNPN and SVGIG (reference sequence). V shed 5 bases and J shed 6 bases, with 13 bases lying between them.

The genes are TRBV19 and TRBJ2-5; possibly TRBD1 for D (5 bases). CDR3 length: 18 amino acids. Germline CDR1 reads LNHDA; CDR2 reads SQIVND (reference sequence). The V and J ends lost 2 bases and 2 bases respectively, with 21 bases between them. Here the CDR3 DNA reads TGTGCCAGTAGTATATCTGGTTCACGGGCAGGGCTTCAAGAGACCCAGTACTTC. Its translation is CASSISGSRAGLQETQYF.

The rearrangement links TRBV5-5 to TRBJ1-4; D is unclear. The germline V and J ends were trimmed by 0 bases and 7 bases, with 13 bases remaining between them. The CDR3 sequence is 15 residues long. Germline loops: CDR1 SGHKS, CDR2 YYEKEE (reference sequence). The CDR3 loop reads CASSLENLSSEKLFF. In DNA form, the CDR3 reads TGTGCCAGCAGCTTGGAGAACCTTAGTAGTGAAAAACTGTTTTTT.

V is TRBV9 and J is TRBJ2-5, with D possibly matching TRBD1 (6 bases). CDR1 and CDR2 from the germline V gene are SGDLS and YYNGEE. This CDR3 region has 17 residues. The V end was cut by 0 bases, the J end by 5 bases, with 20 bases between. The CDR3 coding sequence is TGTGCCAGCAGCGTAGGGGATCGGTTGCAGGGGCGGGAGACCCAGTACTTC. Protein product: CASSVGDRLQGRETQYF.

The rearrangement uses TRBV18 and TRBJ1-2; D gene ambiguous. V was clipped by 2 bases and J by 8 bases, with 12 bases between them. This CDR3 region has 13 residues. Germline-derived CDR1 and CDR2 are KGHSH and LQKENI. The CDR3 protein is CASSPETGWGYTF. In nucleotides, the CDR3 is TGTGCCAGCTCACCAGAGACGGGTTGGGGCTACACCTTC.

This clone has just one count. V and J are TRBV4-1 and TRBJ2-7; 12 nucleotides match TRBD1. This CDR3 has 14 amino acids. Germline V CDR1 and CDR2: MGHRA, YSYEKL. The V and J ends lost 3 bases and 5 bases, in that order; junction bases with no gene match: 2. The DNA for the CDR3 is TGCGCCAGCAGCCAGGGACAGGGGGCGGACGAGCAGTACTTC. It encodes CASSQGQGADEQYF.

This chain uses TRBV7-3 with TRBJ2-2, with 8 bases fitting TRBD2. Trimming cost V 2 bases and J 7 bases; bases outside gene matches: 9. Germline V gene lookup returns CDR1 SGHTA and CDR2 FQGTGA. This CDR3 comprises 16 residues. CDR3 in amino acids: CASSLSAGAGGGELFF. The DNA of the CDR3 is TGTGCCAGCAGCTTATCAGCGGGGGCAGGTGGCGGGGAGCTGTTTTTT.

The rearrangement joins TRBV24-1 to TRBJ2-7; D not resolved. Trimming left V 3 bases short and J 3 bases short, with 5 bases between. The CDR3 is 12 residues long. Germline CDR1 and CDR2: KGHDR and SFDVKD. CDR3 residues: CATSDNGYEQYF. DNA for the CDR3: TGTGCCACCAGTGATAACGGCTACGAGCAGTACTTC.

The chain is built from TRBV10-3 and TRBJ1-2; 7 bases line up with TRBD1. J gave up 4 bases and V 3 bases, and 8 bases lay outside the gene matches. Germline V gene lookup returns CDR1 ENHRY and CDR2 SYGVKD. This CDR3 contains 15 residues. CDR3 residues: CAISDPRDRSYGYTF. CDR3 coding DNA: TGTGCCATCAGTGACCCCCGGGACAGATCCTATGGCTACACCTTC.

The rearrangement links TRBV4-3 to TRBJ2-3; TRBD2 matches at 9 bases. Per the germline V gene, CDR1 is LGHNA and CDR2 is YSLEER. Trimming cost V 0 bases and J 8 bases; bases outside gene matches: 12. This CDR3 is built from 17 residues. The CDR3: CASSQDLRGGAQVTQYF. The CDR3 bases are TGCGCCAGCAGCCAAGATCTTCGCGGGGGGGCGCAAGTTACGCAGTATTTT.

Only one count was recorded for this clone. The chain couples TRBV5-1 to TRBJ2-2, with 9 bases fitting TRBD1. From germline, CDR1 is SGHRS and CDR2 YFSETQ. After removal of 4 bases from V and 4 bases from J, the junction contained 8 bases not matched to a gene. The CDR3 length is 16 residues. CDR3 protein: CASSAGTGKVTGELFF. CDR3 DNA: TGCGCCAGCAGCGCCGGGACAGGGAAGGTCACCGGGGAGCTGTTTTTT.

The V and J genes are TRBV5-6 and TRBJ2-1; 8 positions agree with TRBD1. The CDR3 is made up of 17 amino acids. Germline V gene sequence: CDR1 SGHDT, CDR2 YYEEEE. Trimming removed 3 bases from V and 8 bases from J; junction bases left unmatched: 16. CDR3 in amino acids: CASSSSPGGGFYHEQFF. DNA of the CDR3: TGTGCCAGCAGCTCCTCACCAGGGGGCGGTTTTTACCATGAGCAGTTCTTC.